These T cell receptor beta chains were read from a single sample in a study of blood T cell repertoires in COVID-19. Clones were sequenced by immunoSEQ multiplex PCR, and TCRdb holds only the in-frame ones, with some missing. The sample includes under 150,000 clones, roughly 85% of them seen just once. The sample comprised peripheral blood. All receptors derive from a human donor in a cohort sampled during active COVID-19. CDR3s include the opening cysteine and the closing phenylalanine or tryptophan. A D gene is named only where the DNA matches it firmly. Not all rows give a size; the values are once, few, many and, for expanded clones, a class.

J: TRBJ2-5
V: TRBV5-1
size: once
D: TRBD1
CDR3: CASSSGGPEETQYF
DNA: TGCGCCAGCAGCTCAGGGGGCCCTGAAGAGACCCAGTACTTC

J: TRBJ1-6
V: TRBV7-3
size: few
D: -
CDR3: CASSYTGNSPLHF
DNA: TGTGCCAGCAGTTATACAGGGAATTCACCCCTCCACTTT

J: TRBJ1-5
V: TRBV15
size: -
D: TRBD1
CDR3: CATSQRGGQGRENQPQHF
DNA: TGTGCCACCAGCCAGAGAGGCGGACAGGGCAGAGAAAATCAGCCCCAGCATTTT

J: TRBJ1-2
V: TRBV6-6
size: once
D: TRBD1
CDR3: CASFRGNGLDGYTF
DNA: TGTGCCAGCTTCAGGGGGAATGGGTTGGATGGCTACACCTTC

J: TRBJ2-7
V: TRBV27
size: once
D: -
CDR3: CASSLLGRNSYEQYF
DNA: TGTGCCAGCAGTTTATTGGGGCGGAATTCCTACGAGCAGTACTTC

J: TRBJ1-4
V: TRBV28
size: -
D: TRBD1
CDR3: CAIQGATNEKLFF
DNA: TGTGCCATCCAGGGGGCAACTAATGAAAAACTGTTTTTT

J: TRBJ2-5
V: TRBV5-5
size: -
D: TRBD2
CDR3: CASSLSSGGLETQYF
DNA: TGTGCCAGCAGCTTATCGTCGGGAGGGTTGGAGACCCAGTACTTC

J: TRBJ2-3
V: TRBV24-1
size: -
D: TRBD2
CDR3: CATSDSGGAADTQYF
DNA: TGTGCCACCAGTGACTCCGGGGGGGCCGCAGATACGCAGTATTTT

J: TRBJ2-2
V: TRBV7-6
size: -
D: -
CDR3: CASSLFAGTNTGELFF
DNA: TGTGCCAGCAGCTTATTTGCAGGGACGAACACCGGGGAGCTGTTTTTT

J: TRBJ2-1
V: TRBV19
size: -
D: -
CDR3: CASSTGQLYNEQFF
DNA: TGTGCCAGTAGTACCGGACAGCTCTACAATGAGCAGTTCTTC

J: TRBJ1-1
V: TRBV5-1
size: -
D: -
CDR3: CASIPELALNTEAFF
DNA: TGCGCCAGCATCCCTGAATTAGCCCTGAACACTGAAGCTTTCTTT

J: TRBJ1-1
V: TRBV7-6
size: -
D: TRBD1
CDR3: CASSLRQGGNTEAFF
DNA: TGTGCCAGCAGCTTGAGACAGGGTGGAAACACTGAAGCTTTCTTT

J: TRBJ1-3
V: TRBV5-1
size: -
D: TRBD1
CDR3: CASSLAGGDSGNTIYF
DNA: TGCGCCAGCAGCTTGGCAGGGGGCGACTCTGGAAACACCATATATTTT

J: TRBJ2-7
V: TRBV7-2
size: few
D: -
CDR3: CASSFSDTYEQYF
DNA: TGTGCCAGCAGCTTCAGCGATACCTACGAGCAGTACTTC

J: TRBJ1-1
V: TRBV4-3
size: -
D: -
CDR3: CASSQDLRQTAEAFF
DNA: TGCGCCAGCAGCCAAGATCTCCGACAGACTGCTGAAGCTTTCTTT

J: TRBJ2-2
V: TRBV7-8
size: few
D: TRBD2
CDR3: CASSFRGRETGELFF
DNA: TGTGCCAGCAGTTTTCGCGGGAGGGAAACCGGGGAGCTGTTTTTT

J: TRBJ1-2
V: TRBV21-1
size: -
D: -
CDR3: CASSYRERGYGYTF
DNA: TGTGCCAGCAGCTACAGGGAAAGAGGGTATGGCTACACCTTC

J: TRBJ2-5
V: TRBV7-9
size: few
D: TRBD2
CDR3: CASSSRGWGGTQETQYF
DNA: TGTGCCAGCAGCTCCAGAGGATGGGGGGGGACCCAAGAGACCCAGTACTTC

J: TRBJ2-7
V: TRBV7-2
size: -
D: TRBD1
CDR3: CASSLWDRGRSGEQYF
DNA: TGTGCCAGCAGCCTATGGGACAGGGGGCGCTCGGGAGAGCAGTACTTC

J: TRBJ2-1
V: TRBV15
size: -
D: TRBD2
CDR3: CATSGPSGGAGEQFF
DNA: TGTGCCACCAGCGGACCTAGCGGGGGGGCTGGGGAGCAGTTCTTC

J: TRBJ1-5
V: TRBV19
size: -
D: -
CDR3: CASSIARTVQPQHF
DNA: TGTGCCAGTAGTATAGCTAGGACAGTCCAGCCCCAGCATTTT

J: TRBJ2-5
V: TRBV7-6
size: -
D: -
CDR3: CASSVGPQETQYF
DNA: TGTGCCAGCAGCGTGGGCCCTCAGGAGACCCAGTACTTC

J: TRBJ2-1
V: TRBV11-2
size: once
D: TRBD1
CDR3: CASSLRTGGAGWNNEQFF
DNA: TGTGCCAGCAGCTTACGGACAGGGGGCGCAGGATGGAACAATGAGCAGTTCTTC

J: TRBJ1-4
V: TRBV2
size: -
D: -
CDR3: CASSANRVPYEKLFF
DNA: TGTGCCAGCAGTGCAAACCGAGTTCCTTACGAAAAACTGTTTTTT

J: TRBJ1-4
V: TRBV30
size: once
D: -
CDR3: CAWGLEKLFF
DNA: TGTGCCTGGGGTCTTGAAAAACTGTTTTTT

J: TRBJ1-6
V: TRBV7-3
size: -
D: TRBD1
CDR3: CASSLLGTGKGSPLHF
DNA: TGTGCCAGCAGCTTACTGGGGACAGGGAAAGGATCACCCCTCCACTTT

J: TRBJ2-1
V: TRBV27
size: -
D: TRBD2
CDR3: CASSLASGRSLYNEQFF
DNA: TGTGCCAGCAGTTTAGCTAGCGGGAGGAGTTTATACAATGAGCAGTTCTTC

J: TRBJ1-5
V: TRBV6-5
size: -
D: -
CDR3: CASSYSRGKDQPQHF
DNA: TGTGCCAGCAGTTACTCGAGAGGGAAGGATCAGCCCCAGCATTTT

J: TRBJ2-1
V: TRBV27
size: -
D: -
CDR3: CASSSHYFNNEQFF
DNA: TGTGCCAGCAGTTCCCACTACTTCAACAATGAGCAGTTCTTC

J: TRBJ1-6
V: TRBV7-9
size: -
D: -
CDR3: CASSEWGDQRSPLHF
DNA: TGTGCCAGCAGCGAATGGGGGGATCAGCGTTCACCCCTCCACTTT

J: TRBJ2-2
V: TRBV7-9
size: -
D: TRBD2
CDR3: CASRGSRGRSTGELFF
DNA: TGTGCCAGCAGGGGGTCGCGCGGGAGGTCTACCGGGGAGCTGTTTTTT

J: TRBJ2-2
V: TRBV5-1
size: once
D: TRBD1
CDR3: CASSLVRGRLNTGELFF
DNA: TGCGCCAGCAGCTTGGTCAGGGGGCGGTTGAACACCGGGGAGCTGTTTTTT

J: TRBJ1-1
V: TRBV28
size: -
D: -
CDR3: CATTVTGNTEAFF
DNA: TGTGCCACTACAGTTACAGGGAACACTGAAGCTTTCTTT

J: TRBJ2-3
V: TRBV7-8
size: few
D: TRBD2
CDR3: CASRPGSGFTDTQYF
DNA: TGTGCCAGCAGGCCCGGTAGCGGGTTCACAGATACGCAGTATTTT

J: TRBJ1-1
V: TRBV10-3
size: -
D: -
CDR3: CAISEPVAGWITEAFF
DNA: TGTGCCATCAGTGAGCCGGTAGCCGGGTGGATCACTGAAGCTTTCTTT

J: TRBJ2-6
V: TRBV21-1
size: -
D: -
CDR3: CASSKALEGTGANVLTF
DNA: TGTGCCAGCAGCAAAGCGCTGGAGGGGACTGGGGCCAACGTCCTGACTTTC

J: TRBJ1-2
V: TRBV6-1
size: -
D: -
CDR3: CASSEARGYGYTF
DNA: TGTGCCAGCAGTGAAGCGCGAGGCTATGGCTACACCTTC

J: TRBJ2-2
V: TRBV28
size: -
D: -
CDR3: CASSLAGLRGTGELFF
DNA: TGTGCCAGCAGTTTAGCTGGTTTAAGGGGGACCGGGGAGCTGTTTTTT

J: TRBJ2-7
V: TRBV6-2/TRBV6-3
size: -
D: -
CDR3: CASSYGGVAYEQYF
DNA: TGTGCCAGCAGTTACGGGGGCGTCGCCTACGAGCAGTACTTC

J: TRBJ1-1
V: TRBV12-3/TRBV12-4
size: few
D: -
CDR3: CASSFEQGREAFF
DNA: TGTGCCAGCAGTTTTGAGCAGGGGCGTGAAGCTTTCTTT

J: TRBJ2-7
V: TRBV27
size: -
D: TRBD1
CDR3: CASPDRVEGYEQYF
DNA: TGTGCCAGCCCGGACAGGGTTGAAGGCTACGAGCAGTACTTC